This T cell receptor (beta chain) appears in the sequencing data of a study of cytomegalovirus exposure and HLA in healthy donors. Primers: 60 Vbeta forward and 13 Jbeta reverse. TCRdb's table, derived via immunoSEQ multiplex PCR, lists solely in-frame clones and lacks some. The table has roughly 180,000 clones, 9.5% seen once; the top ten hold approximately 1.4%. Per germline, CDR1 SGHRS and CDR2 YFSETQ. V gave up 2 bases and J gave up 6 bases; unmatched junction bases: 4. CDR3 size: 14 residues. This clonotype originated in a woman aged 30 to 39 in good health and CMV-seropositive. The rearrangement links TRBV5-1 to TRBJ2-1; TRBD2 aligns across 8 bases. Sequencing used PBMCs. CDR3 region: CASSFFLAGNEQFF. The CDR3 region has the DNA TGCGCCAGCAGCTTTTTCCTAGCGGGCAATGAGCAGTTCTTC.